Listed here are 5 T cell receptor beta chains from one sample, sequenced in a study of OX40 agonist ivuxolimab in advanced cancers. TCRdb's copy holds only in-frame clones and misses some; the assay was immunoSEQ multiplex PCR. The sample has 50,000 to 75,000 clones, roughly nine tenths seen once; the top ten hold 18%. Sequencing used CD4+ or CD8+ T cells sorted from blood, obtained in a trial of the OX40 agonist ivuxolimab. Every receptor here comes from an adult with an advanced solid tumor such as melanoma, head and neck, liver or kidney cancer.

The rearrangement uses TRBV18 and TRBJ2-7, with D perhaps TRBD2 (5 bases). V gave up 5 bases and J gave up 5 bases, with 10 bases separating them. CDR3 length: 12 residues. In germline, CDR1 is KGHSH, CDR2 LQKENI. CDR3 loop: CASSFTGNEQYF. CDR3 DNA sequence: TGTGCCAGCTCATTTACCGGGAACGAGCAGTACTTC.

The CDR3 DNA follows: TGTGCCAGTAGTATGGGGACAGGGGAGATTAATTCACCCCTCCACTTT. As protein: CASSMGTGEINSPLHF. J is TRBJ1-6 and V is TRBV19, with 10 positions matching TRBD1. The CDR3 length is 16 residues. Germline trimming cut 3 bases from V and 6 bases from J; bases unmatched to any gene: 5. Germline V gene data show CDR1 as LNHDA and CDR2 as SQIVND (reference sequence). The variable domain in full, completed from reference TRBV19 and TRBJ1-6, reads DGGITQSPKYLFRKEGQNVTLSCEQNLNHDAMYWYRQDPGQGLRLIYYSQIVNDFQKGDIAEGYSVSREKKESFPLTVTSAQKNPTAFYLCASSMGTGEINSPLHFGNGTRLTVT.

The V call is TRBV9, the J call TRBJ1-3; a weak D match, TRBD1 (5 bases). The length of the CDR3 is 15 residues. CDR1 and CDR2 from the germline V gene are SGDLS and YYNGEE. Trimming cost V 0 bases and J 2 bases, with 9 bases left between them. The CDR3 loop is CASSVEGFPGNTIYF. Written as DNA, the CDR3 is TGTGCCAGCAGCGTAGAGGGGTTCCCTGGAAACACCATATATTTT. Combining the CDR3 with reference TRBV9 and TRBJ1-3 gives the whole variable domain DSGVTQTPKHLITATGQRVTLRCSPRSGDLSVYWYQQSLDQGLQFLIQYYNGEERAKGNILERFSAQQFPDLHSELNLSSLELGDSALYFCASSVEGFPGNTIYFGEGSWLTVV.

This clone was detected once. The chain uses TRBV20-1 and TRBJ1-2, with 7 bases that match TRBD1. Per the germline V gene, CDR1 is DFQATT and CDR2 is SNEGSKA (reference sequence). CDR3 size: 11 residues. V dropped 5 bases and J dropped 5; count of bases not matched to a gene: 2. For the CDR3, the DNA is TGCAGTGCTGACAGGGAGTATGGCTACACCTTC. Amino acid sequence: CSADREYGYTF.

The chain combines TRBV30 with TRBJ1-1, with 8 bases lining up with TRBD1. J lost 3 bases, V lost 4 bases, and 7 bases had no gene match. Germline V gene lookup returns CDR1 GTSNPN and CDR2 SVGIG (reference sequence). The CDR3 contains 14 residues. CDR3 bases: TGTGCCTGGAAGACCGGGACAGGAGACACTGAAGCTTTCTTT. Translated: CAWKTGTGDTEAFF.